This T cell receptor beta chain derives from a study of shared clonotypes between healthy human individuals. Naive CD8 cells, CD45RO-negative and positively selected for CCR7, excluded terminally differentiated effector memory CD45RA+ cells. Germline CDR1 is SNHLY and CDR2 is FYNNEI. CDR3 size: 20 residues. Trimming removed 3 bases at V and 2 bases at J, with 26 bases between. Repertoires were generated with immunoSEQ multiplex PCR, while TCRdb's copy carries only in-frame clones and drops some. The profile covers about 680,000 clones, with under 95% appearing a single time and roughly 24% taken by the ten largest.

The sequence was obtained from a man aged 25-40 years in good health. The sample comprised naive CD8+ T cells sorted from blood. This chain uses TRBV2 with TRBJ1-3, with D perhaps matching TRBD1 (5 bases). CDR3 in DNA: TGTGCCAGCAGTGATCCGATACCGGGGACCTGGACGGGGACTGGAAACACCATATATTTT. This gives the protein CASSDPIPGTWTGTGNTIYF.